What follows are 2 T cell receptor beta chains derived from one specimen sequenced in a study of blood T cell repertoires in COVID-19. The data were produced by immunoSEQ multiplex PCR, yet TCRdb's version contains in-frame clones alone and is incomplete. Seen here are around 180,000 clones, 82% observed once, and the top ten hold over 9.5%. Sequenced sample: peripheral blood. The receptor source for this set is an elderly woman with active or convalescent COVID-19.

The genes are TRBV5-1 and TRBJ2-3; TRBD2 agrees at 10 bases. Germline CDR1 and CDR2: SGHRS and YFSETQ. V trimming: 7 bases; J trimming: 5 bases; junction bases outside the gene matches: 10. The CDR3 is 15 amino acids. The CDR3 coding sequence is TGCGCCAGCGGTTCTAGCGGGAGAAGGGTAGATACGCAGTATTTT. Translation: CASGSSGRRVDTQYF.

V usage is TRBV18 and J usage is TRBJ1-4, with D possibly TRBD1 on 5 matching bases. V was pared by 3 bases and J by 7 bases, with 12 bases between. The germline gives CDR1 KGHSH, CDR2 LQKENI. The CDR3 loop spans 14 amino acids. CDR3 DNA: TGTGCCAGCTCACCCGGGGGTTTTAGTGAAAAACTGTTTTTT. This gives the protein CASSPGGFSEKLFF.